This TCR beta chain was obtained from a study of shared clonotypes between healthy human individuals. In this sample, this clone turned up a few times. Looked up from germline, CDR1 is MGHRA and CDR2 is YSYEKL. The CDR3 runs 13 residues. V was trimmed by 5 bases and J by 2 bases, leaving 10 bases between them. TCRdb's table, derived via immunoSEQ multiplex PCR, lists solely in-frame clones and lacks some. Altogether 500,000 to 650,000 clones are present, around three quarters being singletons, with the ten largest covering about 12%. Sequencing input: PBMCs. The source of this sequence is a woman between 35 and 50 years old in good health. Some clones in this sample may be carry-over from other donors' samples. The chain recombines TRBV4-1 with TRBJ2-7; no clear D gene. The DNA of the CDR3 is TGCGCCAGCAGCGCACCAGAGCCCTACGAGCAGTACTTC. Protein product: CASSAPEPYEQYF.